Listed here is a single T cell receptor beta chain. Source study methods: Estimated nucleated cell counts came from reference gene primer amplification. Generated by immunoSEQ multiplex PCR, the TCRdb table keeps only in-frame clones and is missing some. That table supplies the V and J calls and clone size; D and trimming were determined from the DNA. Among fewer than 150,000 clones, more than 80% were seen once, and the ten largest hold roughly 4.5%. This CDR3 has 15 amino acids. Germline CDR1 and CDR2: SEHNR and FQNEAQ (reference sequence). Losses at the gene ends were 4 bases for V and 4 bases for J; bases not matched to a gene: 2. This entry is derived from a study of blood T cell repertoires in COVID-19. As for the study in general: Sources were T cells, B-cell-depleted T cells, or PBMCs; the material itself was cDNA or gDNA.

This sequence joins TRBV7-9 and TRBJ2-5, with 14 positions matching TRBD2. The specimen was peripheral blood. The TCR originated in a human donor in a cohort sampled during active COVID-19. CDR3: CASSSGLAGAETQYF. Here the CDR3 DNA reads TGTGCCAGCAGCTCGGGACTAGCGGGGGCAGAGACCCAGTACTTC.